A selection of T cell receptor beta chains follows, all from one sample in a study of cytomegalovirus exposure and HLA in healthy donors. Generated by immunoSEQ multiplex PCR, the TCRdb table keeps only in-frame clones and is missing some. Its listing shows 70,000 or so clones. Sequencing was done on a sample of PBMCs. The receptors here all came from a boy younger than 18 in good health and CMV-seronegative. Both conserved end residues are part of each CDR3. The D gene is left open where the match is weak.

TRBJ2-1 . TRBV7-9 TGTGCCAGCAGCTTGGTGGGGGGTCCCTACAATGAGCAGTTCTTC CASSLVGGPYNEQFF
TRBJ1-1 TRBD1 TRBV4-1 TGCGCCAGCAGCGCGCCTCAGGGGGTCTACACTGAAGCTTTCTTT CASSAPQGVYTEAFF
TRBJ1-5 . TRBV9 TGTGCCAGCAGCGTAGATGCGGGAAATCAGCCCCAGCATTTT CASSVDAGNQPQHF
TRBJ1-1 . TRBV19 TGTGCCAGCACTCTTACAGGGCTGAACACTGAAGCTTTCTTT CASTLTGLNTEAFF
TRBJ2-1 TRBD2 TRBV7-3 TGTGCCAGCAGCTTATCGAGCGGGGGAATCTGGAATGAGCAGTTCTTC CASSLSSGGIWNEQFF
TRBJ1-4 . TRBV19 TGTGCCAGTAGTACCCCGGGAACCACTAATCGTGAAAAACTGTTTTTT CASSTPGTTNREKLFF
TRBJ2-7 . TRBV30 TGTGCCTGGAGTTTGGGGGGAGGCGTCTACGAGCAGTACTTC CAWSLGGGVYEQYF
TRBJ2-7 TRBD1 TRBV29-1 TGCAGCGTTGTAGTTCAGGGGGCTAGGTACGAGCAGTACTTC CSVVVQGARYEQYF
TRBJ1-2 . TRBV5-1 TGCGCCAGCAGGCCAGGGCCGAACTATGGCTACACCTTC CASRPGPNYGYTF
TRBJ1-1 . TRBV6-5 TGTGCCAGCAGTCGGGGTCCGATCGGCACTGAAGCTTTCTTT CASSRGPIGTEAFF
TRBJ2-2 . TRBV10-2 TGCGCCAGCAGTGAGTCTGAGACGAACACCGGGGAGCTGTTTTTT CASSESETNTGELFF
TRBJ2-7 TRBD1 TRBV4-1 TGCGCCAGCAGCCAAGAGCAGGGGGCTTTATCCTACGAGCAGTACTTC CASSQEQGALSYEQYF
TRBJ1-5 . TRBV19 TGTGCCAGTAGTCCCCAGAAGGGGCAGCCCCAGCATTTT CASSPQKGQPQHF
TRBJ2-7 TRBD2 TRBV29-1 TGCAGCGTTGAAAAGGTAGCGGGAGTCTCCGAGCAGTACTTC CSVEKVAGVSEQYF
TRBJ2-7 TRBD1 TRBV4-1 TGCGCCAGCAGCCAGAATAGCGGACAGGGGGCCTACGAGCAGTACTTC CASSQNSGQGAYEQYF
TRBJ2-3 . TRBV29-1 TGCAGCCTCGCACCGGCGGGCACAGATACGCAGTATTTT CSLAPAGTDTQYF
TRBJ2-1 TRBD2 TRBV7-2 TGTGCCAGCAGCTTAGACCGGCTAGCGGGAGTGGGTGAGCAGTTCTTC CASSLDRLAGVGEQFF
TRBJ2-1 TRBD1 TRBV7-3 TGTGCCAGCAGCTTGGGACAGGGGGATGAGCAGTTCTTC CASSLGQGDEQFF
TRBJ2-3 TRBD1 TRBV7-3 TGTGCCAGCAGCACAGAGACAGGGTATTCTGGTACGCAGTATTTT CASSTETGYSGTQYF
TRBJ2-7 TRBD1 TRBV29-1 TGCAGCGCCGCAAGAGGGACAGGGGGAAAGGTCGAGCAGTACTTC CSAARGTGGKVEQYF
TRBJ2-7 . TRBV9 TGTGCCAGCAGCCCCTTCGCGGGGCCGAGCTCCTACGAGCAGTACTTC CASSPFAGPSSYEQYF
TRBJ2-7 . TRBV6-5 TGTGCCAGCGGTGCTAGGCTGTCCTACGAGCAGTACTTC CASGARLSYEQYF
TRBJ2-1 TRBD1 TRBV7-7 TGTGCCAGCAGCCCCGGGACAGGGGCGTATGAGCAGTTCTTC CASSPGTGAYEQFF
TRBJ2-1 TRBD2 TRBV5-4 TGTGCCAGCAGCGACGGACTAGCGCCCAATGAGCAGTTCTTC CASSDGLAPNEQFF
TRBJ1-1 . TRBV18 TGTGCCAGCTCCCGGGGGATCGAGACTGAAGCTTTCTTT CASSRGIETEAFF
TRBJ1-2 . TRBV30 TGTGCCTGGTTAAGGAACGCGGGCCGTGGCTACACCTTC CAWLRNAGRGYTF
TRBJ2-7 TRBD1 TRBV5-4 TGTGCCAGCAGCTTGGGACAGGGGTGGTACGAGCAGTACTTC CASSLGQGWYEQYF
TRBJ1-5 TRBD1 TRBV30 TGTGCCTGGAGTGGGCACCTAACAGGGGGCGGCCACCAGCCCCAGCATTTT CAWSGHLTGGGHQPQHF
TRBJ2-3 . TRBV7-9 TGTGCCAGCAGGAGCGGGAGCACAGATACGCAGTATTTT CASRSGSTDTQYF
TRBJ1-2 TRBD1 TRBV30 TGTGCCTGGAGTGTACAGGGGTATGGCTACACCTTC CAWSVQGYGYTF
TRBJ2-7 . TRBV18 TGTGCCAGCTCACCCCAGGAGGGCCTCTACGAGCAGTACTTC CASSPQEGLYEQYF
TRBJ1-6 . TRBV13 TGTGCCAGCAGCTTAGGCCTGGTATCTAGGTCACCCCTACACTTT CASSLGLVSRSPLHF
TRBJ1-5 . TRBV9 TGTGCCAGCAGCGCTACAGGGTTATATCAGCCCCAGCATTTT CASSATGLYQPQHF
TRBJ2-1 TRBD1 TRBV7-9 TGTGCCAGCAGCTTGACAGGGATCGATGAGCAGTTCTTC CASSLTGIDEQFF
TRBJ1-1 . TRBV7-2 TGTGCCAGCAGCGATGGGACATCTAGTCCTGAAGCTTTCTTT CASSDGTSSPEAFF
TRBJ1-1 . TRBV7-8 TGTGCCAGCAGCTCCAATTTAAAGCGCCCTGAAGCTTTCTTT CASSSNLKRPEAFF
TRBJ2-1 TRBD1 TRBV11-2 TGTGCCAGCAGCTTAGAAGGACAGGTGGGCCCCTACAATGAGCAGTTCTTC CASSLEGQVGPYNEQFF
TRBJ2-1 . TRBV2 TGTGCCAGCAGTGCCTGGAGCTCCTACAATGAGCAGTTCTTC CASSAWSSYNEQFF
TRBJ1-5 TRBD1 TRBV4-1 TGCGCCAGCCCACAGGGGACCAATCAGCCCCAGCATTTT CASPQGTNQPQHF
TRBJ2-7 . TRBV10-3 TGTGCCATCAGTGGCCCCGAAAAACATGGCTACGAGCAGTACTTC CAISGPEKHGYEQYF
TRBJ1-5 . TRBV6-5 TGTGCCAGCAGCCGACGGGATCAGCCCCAGCATTTT CASSRRDQPQHF
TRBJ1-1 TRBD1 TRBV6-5 TGTGCCAGCAGTTCTAACCGGGACAGGAGGGGAGGTGAAGCTTTCTTT CASSSNRDRRGGEAFF
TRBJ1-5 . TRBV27 TGTGCCAGCAGTACAGGGTACCGCAATCAGCCCCAGCATTTT CASSTGYRNQPQHF
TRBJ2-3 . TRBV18 TGTGCCAGCTCACCAGAAATAGGGGGGGGCCTCACAGATACGCAGTATTTT CASSPEIGGGLTDTQYF
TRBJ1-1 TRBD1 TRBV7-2 TGTGCCAGCAGATCAGGGGACAGGATAACTGAAGCTTTCTTT CASRSGDRITEAFF
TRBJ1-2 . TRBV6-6 TGTGCCAGCAGTTACGAGGACAGTACCTATGGCTACACCTTC CASSYEDSTYGYTF